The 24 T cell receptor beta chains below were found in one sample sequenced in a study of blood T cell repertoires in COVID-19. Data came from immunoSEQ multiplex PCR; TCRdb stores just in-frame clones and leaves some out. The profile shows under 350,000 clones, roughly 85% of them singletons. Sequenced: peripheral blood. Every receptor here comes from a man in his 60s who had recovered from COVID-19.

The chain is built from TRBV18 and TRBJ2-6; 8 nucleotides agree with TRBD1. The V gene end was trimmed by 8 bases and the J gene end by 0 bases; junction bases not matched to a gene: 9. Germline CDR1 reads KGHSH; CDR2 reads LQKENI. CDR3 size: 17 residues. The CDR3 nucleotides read TGTGCCAGCACCCGACAGGGGACTTCCTCTGGGGCCAACGTCCTGACTTTC. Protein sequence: CASTRQGTSSGANVLTF.

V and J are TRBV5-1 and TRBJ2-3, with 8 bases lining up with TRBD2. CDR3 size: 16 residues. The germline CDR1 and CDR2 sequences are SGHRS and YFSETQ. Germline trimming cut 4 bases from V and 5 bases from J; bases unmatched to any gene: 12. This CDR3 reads CASSAGLASIQDTQYF. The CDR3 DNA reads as TGCGCCAGCAGCGCCGGACTAGCCTCTATCCAAGATACGCAGTATTTT.

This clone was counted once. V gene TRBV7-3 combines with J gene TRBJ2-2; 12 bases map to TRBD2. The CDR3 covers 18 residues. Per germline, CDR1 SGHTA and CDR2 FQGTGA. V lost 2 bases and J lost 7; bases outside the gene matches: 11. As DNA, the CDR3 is TGTGCCAGCAGCTTAGGTCGACTAGCGGGGGCGACCGACGGGGAGCTGTTTTTT. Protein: CASSLGRLAGATDGELFF.

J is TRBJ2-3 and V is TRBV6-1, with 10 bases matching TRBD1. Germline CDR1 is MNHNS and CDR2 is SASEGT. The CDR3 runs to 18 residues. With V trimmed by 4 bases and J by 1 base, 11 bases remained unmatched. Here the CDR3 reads CASSVFALGTGGTDTQYF. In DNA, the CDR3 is TGTGCCAGCAGTGTTTTCGCGTTGGGGACAGGGGGCACAGATACGCAGTATTTT.

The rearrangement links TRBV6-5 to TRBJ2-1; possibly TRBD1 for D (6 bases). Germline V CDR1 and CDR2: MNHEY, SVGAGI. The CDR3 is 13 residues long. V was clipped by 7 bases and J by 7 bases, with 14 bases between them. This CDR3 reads CASNPTGLNEQFF. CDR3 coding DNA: TGTGCCAGCAATCCGACAGGTTTGAATGAGCAGTTCTTC.

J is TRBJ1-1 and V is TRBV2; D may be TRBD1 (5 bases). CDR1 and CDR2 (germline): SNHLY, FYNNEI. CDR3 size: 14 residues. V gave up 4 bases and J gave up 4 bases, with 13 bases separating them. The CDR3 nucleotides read TGTGCCAGCAGTGGGGGTTCGGGGGTCACTGAAGCTTTCTTT. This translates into CASSGGSGVTEAFF.

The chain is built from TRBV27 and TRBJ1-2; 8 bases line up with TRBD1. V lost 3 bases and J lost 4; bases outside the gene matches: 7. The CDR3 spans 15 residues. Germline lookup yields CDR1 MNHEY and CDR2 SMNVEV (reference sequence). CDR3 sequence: CASSFSGTGPYGYTF. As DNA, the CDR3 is TGTGCCAGCAGTTTTTCCGGGACAGGCCCCTATGGCTACACCTTC.

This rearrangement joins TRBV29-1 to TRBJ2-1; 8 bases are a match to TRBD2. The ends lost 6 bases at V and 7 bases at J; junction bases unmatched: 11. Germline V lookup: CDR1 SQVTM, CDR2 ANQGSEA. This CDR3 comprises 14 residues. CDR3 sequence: CSVTGTRTQNEQFF. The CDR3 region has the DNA TGCAGCGTGACCGGGACTAGGACTCAAAATGAGCAGTTCTTC.

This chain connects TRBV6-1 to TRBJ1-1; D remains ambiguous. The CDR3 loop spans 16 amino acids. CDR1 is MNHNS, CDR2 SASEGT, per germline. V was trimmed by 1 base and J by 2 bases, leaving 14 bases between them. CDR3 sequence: CASSEGRLNRNTEAFF. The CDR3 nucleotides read TGTGCCAGCAGTGAAGGGAGGTTAAATAGAAACACTGAAGCTTTCTTT.

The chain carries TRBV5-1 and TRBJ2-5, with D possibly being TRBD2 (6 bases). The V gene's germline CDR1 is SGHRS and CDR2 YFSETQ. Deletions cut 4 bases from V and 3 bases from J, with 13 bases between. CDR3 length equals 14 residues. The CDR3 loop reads CASSTGLTEETQYF. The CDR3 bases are TGCGCCAGCAGCACGGGACTGACTGAAGAGACCCAGTACTTC.

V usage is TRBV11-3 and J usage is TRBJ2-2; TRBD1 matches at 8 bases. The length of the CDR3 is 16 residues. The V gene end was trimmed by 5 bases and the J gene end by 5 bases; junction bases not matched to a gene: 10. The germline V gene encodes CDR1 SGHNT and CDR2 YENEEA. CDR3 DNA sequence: TGTGCCAGCAGCCGTTCAAGACAGGGGCGGACCGGGGAGCTGTTTTTT. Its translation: CASSRSRQGRTGELFF.

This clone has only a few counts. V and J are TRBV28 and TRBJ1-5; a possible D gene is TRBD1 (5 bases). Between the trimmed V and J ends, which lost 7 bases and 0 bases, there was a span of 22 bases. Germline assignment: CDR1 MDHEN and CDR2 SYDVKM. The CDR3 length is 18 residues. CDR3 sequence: CASTPRAWRIRSNQPQHF. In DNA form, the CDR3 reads TGTGCCAGCACACCCAGGGCTTGGCGAATTCGTAGCAATCAGCCCCAGCATTTT.

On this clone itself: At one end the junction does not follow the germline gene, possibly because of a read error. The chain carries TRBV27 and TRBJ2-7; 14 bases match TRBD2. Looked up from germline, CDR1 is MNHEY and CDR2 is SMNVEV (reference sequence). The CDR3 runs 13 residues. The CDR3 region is CASSLSGLAGANF. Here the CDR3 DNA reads TGTGCCAGCAGTTTATCGGGACTAGCGGGAGCTAACTTC.

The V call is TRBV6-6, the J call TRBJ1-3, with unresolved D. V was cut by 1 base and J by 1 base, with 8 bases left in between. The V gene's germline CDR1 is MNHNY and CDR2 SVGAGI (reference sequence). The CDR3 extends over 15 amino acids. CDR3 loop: CASSYFGFSGNTIYF. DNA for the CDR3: TGTGCCAGCAGTTACTTCGGTTTTTCTGGAAACACCATATATTTT.

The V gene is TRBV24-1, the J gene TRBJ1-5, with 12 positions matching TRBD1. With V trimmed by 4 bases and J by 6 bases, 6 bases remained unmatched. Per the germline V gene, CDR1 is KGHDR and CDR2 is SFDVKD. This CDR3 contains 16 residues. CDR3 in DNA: TGTGCCACCAGTGACCCGGGACAGGGGGCGATTCAGCCCCAGCATTTT. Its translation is CATSDPGQGAIQPQHF.

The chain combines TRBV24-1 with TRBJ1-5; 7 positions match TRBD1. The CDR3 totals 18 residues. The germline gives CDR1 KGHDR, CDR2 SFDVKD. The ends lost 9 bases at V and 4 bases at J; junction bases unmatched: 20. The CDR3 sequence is CATRPGTADNWLNQPQHF. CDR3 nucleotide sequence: TGTGCCACCCGACCCGGGACAGCCGATAACTGGCTAAATCAGCCCCAGCATTTT.

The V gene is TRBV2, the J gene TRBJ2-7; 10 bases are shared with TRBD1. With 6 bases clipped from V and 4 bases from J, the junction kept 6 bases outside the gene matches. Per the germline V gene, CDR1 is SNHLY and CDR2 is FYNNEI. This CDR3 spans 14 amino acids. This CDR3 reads CASSDRGLVYEQYF. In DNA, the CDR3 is TGTGCCAGCAGCGACAGGGGGCTTGTGTACGAGCAGTACTTC.

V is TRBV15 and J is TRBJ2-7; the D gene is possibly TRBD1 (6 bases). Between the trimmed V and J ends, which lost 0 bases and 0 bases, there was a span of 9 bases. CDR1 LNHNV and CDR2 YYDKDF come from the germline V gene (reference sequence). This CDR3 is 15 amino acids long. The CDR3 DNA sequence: TGTGCCACCAGCAGAGAGTCAGGGGCCTCCTACGAGCAGTACTTC. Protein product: CATSRESGASYEQYF.

CDR3 protein: CASSTAGPQYF. Here the CDR3 DNA reads TGCGCCAGCAGTACCGCGGGCCCCCAGTACTTC. This sequence joins TRBV10-2 and TRBJ2-5, with a weak D call TRBD2 (5 bases). The CDR3 extends over 11 amino acids. Germline V gene lookup returns CDR1 WSHSY and CDR2 SAAADI. V was shortened by 5 bases and J by 9 bases, with 10 bases between the two germline ends.

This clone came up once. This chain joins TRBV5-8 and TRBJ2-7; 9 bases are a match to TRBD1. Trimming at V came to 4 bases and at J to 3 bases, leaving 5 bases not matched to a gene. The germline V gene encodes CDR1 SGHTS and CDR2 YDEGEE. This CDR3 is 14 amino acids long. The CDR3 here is CASSRGQGFYEQYF. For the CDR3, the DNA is TGTGCCAGCAGCCGTGGACAGGGGTTCTACGAGCAGTACTTC.

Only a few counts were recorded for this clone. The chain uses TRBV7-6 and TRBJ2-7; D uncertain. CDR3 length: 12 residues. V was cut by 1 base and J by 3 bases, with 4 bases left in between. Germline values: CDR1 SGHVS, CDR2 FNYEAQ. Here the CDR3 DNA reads TGTGCCAGCAGCTTAGACAACTACGAGCAGTACTTC. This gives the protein CASSLDNYEQYF.

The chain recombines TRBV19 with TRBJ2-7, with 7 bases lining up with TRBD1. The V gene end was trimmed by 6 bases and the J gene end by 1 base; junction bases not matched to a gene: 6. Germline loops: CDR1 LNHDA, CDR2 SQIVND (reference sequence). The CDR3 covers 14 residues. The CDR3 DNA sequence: TGTGCCAGTAGGGAGACAGGGCTGTCCTACGAGCAGTACTTC. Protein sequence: CASRETGLSYEQYF.

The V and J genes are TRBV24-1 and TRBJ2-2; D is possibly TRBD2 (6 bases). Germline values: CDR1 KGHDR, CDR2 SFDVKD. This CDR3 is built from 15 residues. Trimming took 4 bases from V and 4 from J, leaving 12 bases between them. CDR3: CATSEAGTGTGELFF. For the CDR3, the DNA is TGTGCCACCAGTGAGGCCGGGACTGGCACCGGGGAGCTGTTTTTT.

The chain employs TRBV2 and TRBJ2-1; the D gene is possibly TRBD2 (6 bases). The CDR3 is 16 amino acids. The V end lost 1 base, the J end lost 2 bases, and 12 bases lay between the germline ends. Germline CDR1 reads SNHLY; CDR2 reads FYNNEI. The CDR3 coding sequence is TGTGCCAGCAGTGAAGACCAGCGGAGGGCCTACAATGAGCAGTTCTTC. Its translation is CASSEDQRRAYNEQFF.